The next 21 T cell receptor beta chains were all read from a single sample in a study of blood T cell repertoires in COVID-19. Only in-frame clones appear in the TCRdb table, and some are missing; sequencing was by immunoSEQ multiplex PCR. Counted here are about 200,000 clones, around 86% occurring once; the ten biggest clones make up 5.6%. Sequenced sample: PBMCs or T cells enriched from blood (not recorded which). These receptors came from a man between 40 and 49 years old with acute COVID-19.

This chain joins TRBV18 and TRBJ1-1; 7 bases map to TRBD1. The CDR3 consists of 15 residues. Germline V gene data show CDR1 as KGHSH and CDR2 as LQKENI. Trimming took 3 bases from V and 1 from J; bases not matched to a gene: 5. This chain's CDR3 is CASSPQTGTNTEAFF. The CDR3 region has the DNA TGTGCCAGCTCACCCCAGACAGGGACGAACACTGAAGCTTTCTTT.

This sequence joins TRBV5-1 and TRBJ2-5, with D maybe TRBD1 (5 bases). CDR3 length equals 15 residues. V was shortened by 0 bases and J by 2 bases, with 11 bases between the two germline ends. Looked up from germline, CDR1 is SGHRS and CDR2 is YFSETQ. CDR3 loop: CASSLDRTAQETQYF. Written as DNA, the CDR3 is TGCGCCAGCAGCTTGGACAGGACCGCACAAGAGACCCAGTACTTC.

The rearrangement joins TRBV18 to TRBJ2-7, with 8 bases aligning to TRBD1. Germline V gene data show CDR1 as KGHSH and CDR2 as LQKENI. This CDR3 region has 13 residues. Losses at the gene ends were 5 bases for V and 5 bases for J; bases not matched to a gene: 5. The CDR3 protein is CASSFGQGDEQYF. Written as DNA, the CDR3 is TGTGCCAGCTCATTCGGACAGGGAGACGAGCAGTACTTC.

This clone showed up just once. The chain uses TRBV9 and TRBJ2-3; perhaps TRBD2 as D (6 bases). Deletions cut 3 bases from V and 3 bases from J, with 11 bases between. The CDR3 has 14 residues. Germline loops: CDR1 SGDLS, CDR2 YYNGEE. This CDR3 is CASSGTTRTDTQYF. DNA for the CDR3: TGTGCCAGCAGCGGGACGACTAGGACAGATACGCAGTATTTT.

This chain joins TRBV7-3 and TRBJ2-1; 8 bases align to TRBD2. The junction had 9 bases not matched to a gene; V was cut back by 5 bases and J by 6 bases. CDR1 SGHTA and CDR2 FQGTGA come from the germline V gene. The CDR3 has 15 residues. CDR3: CASSPQAGVSNEQFF. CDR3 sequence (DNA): TGTGCCAGCAGCCCCCAAGCGGGAGTTTCCAATGAGCAGTTCTTC.

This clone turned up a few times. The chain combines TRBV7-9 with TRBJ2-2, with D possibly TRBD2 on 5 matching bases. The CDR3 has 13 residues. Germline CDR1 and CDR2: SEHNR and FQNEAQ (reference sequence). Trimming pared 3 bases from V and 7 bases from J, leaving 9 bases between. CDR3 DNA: TGTGCCAGCAGCTTTTCGAGCGGCGGGGAGCTGTTTTTT. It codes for CASSFSSGGELFF.

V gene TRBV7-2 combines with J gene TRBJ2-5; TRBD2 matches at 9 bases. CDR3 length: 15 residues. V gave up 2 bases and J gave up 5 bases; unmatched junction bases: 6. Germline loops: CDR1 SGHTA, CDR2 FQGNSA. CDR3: CASSLLAGDRETQYF. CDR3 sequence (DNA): TGTGCCAGCAGCTTATTAGCGGGAGACCGGGAGACCCAGTACTTC.

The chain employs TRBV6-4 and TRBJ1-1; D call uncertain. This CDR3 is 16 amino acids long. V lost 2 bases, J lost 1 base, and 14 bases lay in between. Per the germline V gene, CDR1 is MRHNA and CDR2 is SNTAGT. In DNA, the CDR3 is TGTGCCAGCAGTGACGGTCGATTTCCGGGGAACACTGAAGCTTTCTTT. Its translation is CASSDGRFPGNTEAFF.

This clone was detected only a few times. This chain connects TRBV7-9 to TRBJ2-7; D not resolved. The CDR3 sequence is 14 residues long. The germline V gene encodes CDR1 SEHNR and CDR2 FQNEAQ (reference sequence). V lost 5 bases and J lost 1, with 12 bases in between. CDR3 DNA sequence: TGTGCCAGCAGCCGCTCGGCGGTTTCCTACGAGCAGTACTTC. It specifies CASSRSAVSYEQYF.

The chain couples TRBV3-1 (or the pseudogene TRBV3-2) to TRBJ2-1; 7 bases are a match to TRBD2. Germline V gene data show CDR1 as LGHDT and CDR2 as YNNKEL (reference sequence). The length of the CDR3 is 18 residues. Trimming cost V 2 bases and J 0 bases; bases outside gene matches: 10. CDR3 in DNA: TGTGCCAGCAGCCAATATCGCCGTTGGGGGGGCTCCTACAATGAGCAGTTCTTC. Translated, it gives CASSQYRRWGGSYNEQFF.

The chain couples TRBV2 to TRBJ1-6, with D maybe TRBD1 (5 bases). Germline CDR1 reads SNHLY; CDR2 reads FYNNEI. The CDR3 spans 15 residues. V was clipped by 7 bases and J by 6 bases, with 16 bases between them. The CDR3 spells CASTILEGLNSPLHF. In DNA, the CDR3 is TGTGCCAGCACTATCCTGGAGGGGCTTAATTCACCCCTCCACTTT.

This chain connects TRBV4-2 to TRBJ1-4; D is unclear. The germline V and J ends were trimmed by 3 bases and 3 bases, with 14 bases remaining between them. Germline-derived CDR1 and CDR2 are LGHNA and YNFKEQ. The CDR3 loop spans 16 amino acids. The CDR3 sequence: CASSQSIGDSNEKLFF. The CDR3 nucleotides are TGTGCCAGCAGCCAGAGTATCGGGGATTCTAATGAAAAACTGTTTTTT.

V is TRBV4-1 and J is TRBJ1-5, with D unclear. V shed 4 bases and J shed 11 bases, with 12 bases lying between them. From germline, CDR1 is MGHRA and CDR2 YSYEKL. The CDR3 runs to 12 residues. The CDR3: CASSPGGLAQHF. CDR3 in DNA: TGCGCCAGCAGCCCCGGAGGGTTGGCCCAGCATTTT.

The CDR3 DNA sequence: TGTGCCAGCAGCTTACGGACTAGCGGCACAGATACGCAGTATTTT. It codes for CASSLRTSGTDTQYF. The rearrangement links TRBV7-2 to TRBJ2-3, with 9 bases matching TRBD2. The trim removed 2 bases at V and 1 base at J, leaving 1 base unmatched. The germline CDR1 and CDR2 sequences are SGHTA and FQGNSA. The CDR3 has 15 residues.

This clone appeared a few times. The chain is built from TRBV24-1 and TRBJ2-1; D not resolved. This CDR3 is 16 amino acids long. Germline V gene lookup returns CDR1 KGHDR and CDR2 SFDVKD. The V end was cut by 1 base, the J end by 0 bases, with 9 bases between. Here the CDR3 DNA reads TGTGCCACCAGTGATTTCTTGAGTTTCTCCTACAATGAGCAGTTCTTC. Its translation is CATSDFLSFSYNEQFF.

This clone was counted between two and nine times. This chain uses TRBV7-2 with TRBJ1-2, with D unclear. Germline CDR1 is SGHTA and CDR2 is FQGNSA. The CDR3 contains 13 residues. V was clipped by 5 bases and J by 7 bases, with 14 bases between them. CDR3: CASSPRMEFGYTF. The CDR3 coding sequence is TGTGCCAGCAGCCCCAGGATGGAATTTGGCTACACCTTC. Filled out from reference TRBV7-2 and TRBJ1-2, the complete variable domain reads GAGVSQSPSNKVTEKGKDVELRCDPISGHTALYWYRQSLGQGLEFLIYFQGNSAPDKSGLPSDRFSAERTGGSVSTLTIQRTQQEDSAVYLCASSPRMEFGYTFGSGTRLTVV.

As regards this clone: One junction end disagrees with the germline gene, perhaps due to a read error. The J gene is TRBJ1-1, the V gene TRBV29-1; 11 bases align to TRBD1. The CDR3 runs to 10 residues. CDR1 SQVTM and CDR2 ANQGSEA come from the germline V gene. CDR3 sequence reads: CSVEGDRGNF. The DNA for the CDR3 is TGCAGCGTGGAGGGGGACAGGGGGAACTTT. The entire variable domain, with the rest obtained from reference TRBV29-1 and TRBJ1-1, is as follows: SAVISQKPSRDICQRGTSLTIQCQVDSQVTMMFWYRQQPGQSLTLIATANQGSEATYESGFVIDKFPISRPNLTFSTLTVSNMSPEDSSIYLCSVEGDRGNFGQGTRLTVV.

The CDR3 protein is CASSLIQRGSSYNEQFF. The DNA for the CDR3 is TGCGCCAGCAGCTTAATTCAGCGGGGAAGCTCCTACAATGAGCAGTTCTTC. J is TRBJ2-1 and V is TRBV4-1; TRBD2 aligns across 7 bases. The V gene's germline CDR1 is MGHRA and CDR2 YSYEKL. The CDR3 length is 17 residues. Unmatched junction bases numbered 10, after V lost 5 bases and J lost 0 bases.

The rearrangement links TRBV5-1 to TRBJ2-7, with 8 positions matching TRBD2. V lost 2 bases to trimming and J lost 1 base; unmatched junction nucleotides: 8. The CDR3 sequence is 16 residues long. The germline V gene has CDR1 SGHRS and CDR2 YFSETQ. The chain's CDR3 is CASSFVPSGSSYEQYF. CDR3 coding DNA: TGCGCCAGCAGCTTCGTCCCCAGCGGGAGTTCCTACGAGCAGTACTTC.

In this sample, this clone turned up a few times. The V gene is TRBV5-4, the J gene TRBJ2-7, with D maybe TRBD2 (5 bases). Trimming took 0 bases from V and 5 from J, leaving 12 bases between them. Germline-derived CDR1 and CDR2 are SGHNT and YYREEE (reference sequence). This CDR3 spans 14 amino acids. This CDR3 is CASSLAGLYNEQYF. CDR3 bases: TGTGCCAGCAGCTTGGCGGGGTTGTACAACGAGCAGTACTTC.

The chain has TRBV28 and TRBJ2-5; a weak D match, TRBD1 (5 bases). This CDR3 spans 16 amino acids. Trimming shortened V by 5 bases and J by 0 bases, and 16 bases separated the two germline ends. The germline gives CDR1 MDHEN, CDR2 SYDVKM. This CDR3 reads CASSLYSTGHQETQYF. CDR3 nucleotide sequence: TGTGCCAGCAGTCTATATTCCACAGGACACCAAGAGACCCAGTACTTC.